These 20 T cell receptor beta chains originate from one sample sequenced in a study of blood T cell repertoires in COVID-19. Libraries were prepared by immunoSEQ multiplex PCR; TCRdb keeps only in-frame clonotypes and omits some of them. Of approximately 350,000 clones listed, 75% to 90% are singletons. Specimen: peripheral blood. These receptors came from a woman aged 55 to 70 with COVID-19, enrolled during active disease.

V is TRBV7-6 and J is TRBJ2-2; 9 bases align to TRBD2. The CDR3 is 14 amino acids. After removal of 8 bases from V and 1 base from J, the junction contained 2 bases not matched to a gene. CDR1 is SGHVS and CDR2 is FNYEAQ in the germline V gene. Here the CDR3 DNA reads TGTGCCAGCCGACTAGCGGTGAACACCGGGGAGCTGTTTTTT. Translation gives CASRLAVNTGELFF.

This chain joins TRBV9 and TRBJ1-1, with 7 bases identical to TRBD1. Trimming cost V 4 bases and J 0 bases; bases outside gene matches: 3. CDR1 is SGDLS, CDR2 YYNGEE, per germline. CDR3 size: 14 residues. CDR3 protein: CASSSGQLNTEAFF. The CDR3 region has the DNA TGTGCCAGCAGCTCGGGACAGCTGAACACTGAAGCTTTCTTT.

The V and J genes are TRBV7-2 and TRBJ1-2; 8 bases match TRBD1. With V trimmed by 5 bases and J by 2 bases, 4 bases remained unmatched. This CDR3 comprises 14 residues. In germline, CDR1 is SGHTA, CDR2 FQGNSA. DNA of the CDR3: TGTGCCAGCAGCCAGGACAGGGAAAACTATGGCTACACCTTC. This translates into CASSQDRENYGYTF.

The chain couples TRBV27 to TRBJ2-3; TRBD1 agrees at 9 bases. V shed 6 bases, J shed 5 bases, and the junction held 9 bases outside the gene matches. Germline CDR1 is MNHEY and CDR2 is SMNVEV (reference sequence). The CDR3 is 15 amino acids. CDR3 protein: CASRELGQGQDTQYF. DNA of the CDR3: TGTGCCAGCAGAGAATTGGGACAGGGCCAAGATACGCAGTATTTT.

The chain links TRBV6-5 to TRBJ1-1, with 8 bases that match TRBD1. The germline CDR1 and CDR2 sequences are MNHEY and SVGAGI. The CDR3 is made up of 13 amino acids. V gave up 6 bases and J gave up 5 bases; unmatched junction bases: 5. The CDR3 nucleotides read TGTGCCAGCAGCACCTGGACAGGGACTGAAGCTTTCTTT. This gives the protein CASSTWTGTEAFF.

The gene calls are TRBV2 and TRBJ2-5; 7 nucleotides match TRBD1. Germline V gene data show CDR1 as SNHLY and CDR2 as FYNNEI. V was clipped by 11 bases and J by 2 bases; unmatched bases: 5. CDR3 length equals 12 residues. The CDR3 DNA is TGTGCCGGACAGGATTTGCAAGAGACCCAGTACTTC. It encodes CAGQDLQETQYF.

The chain combines TRBV7-2 with TRBJ2-7; TRBD2 matches 15 bases. The length of the CDR3 is 17 residues. Germline CDR1 and CDR2: SGHTA and FQGNSA. Trimming took 4 bases from V and 4 from J; bases not matched to a gene: 8. The CDR3 DNA reads as TGTGCCAGCAGCTCCAGGACTAGCGGGGGGGCCGTGTACGAGCAGTACTTC. Protein: CASSSRTSGGAVYEQYF.

This clone was observed a handful of times. The rearrangement joins TRBV7-2 to TRBJ2-3, with D possibly being TRBD2 (6 bases). This CDR3 is 13 amino acids long. Germline values: CDR1 SGHTA, CDR2 FQGNSA. Between the trimmed V and J ends, which lost 5 bases and 4 bases, there was a span of 10 bases. The CDR3 sequence: CASSPTSSDTQYF. The CDR3, as DNA: TGTGCCAGCAGCCCGACTAGTTCAGATACGCAGTATTTT. Full variable domain (remainder filled in from reference TRBV7-2 and TRBJ2-3): GAGVSQSPSNKVTEKGKDVELRCDPISGHTALYWYRQSLGQGLEFLIYFQGNSAPDKSGLPSDRFSAERTGGSVSTLTIQRTQQEDSAVYLCASSPTSSDTQYFGPGTRLTVL.

The J gene is TRBJ1-5, the V gene TRBV4-2; weak D call: TRBD1 (5 bases). Trimming removed 0 bases at V and 1 base at J, with 13 bases between. The CDR3 sequence is 17 residues long. In germline, CDR1 is LGHNA, CDR2 YNFKEQ. The CDR3 coding sequence is TGTGCCAGCAGCCAAGAGGGAGGGGCCGGGAGCAATCAGCCCCAGCATTTT. Translation: CASSQEGGAGSNQPQHF.

This chain uses TRBV12-3 or TRBV12-4 with TRBJ1-5, with a tentative D call TRBD1 (5 bases). V lost 10 bases and J lost 2, with 9 bases in between. The CDR3 has 12 amino acids. Here the CDR3 reads CATRRGNQPQHF. CDR3 nucleotides: TGTGCCACCCGCAGGGGCAATCAGCCCCAGCATTTT.

The V gene is TRBV12-2, the J gene TRBJ2-1; the table assigns TRBD1, which was not confirmed against the DNA. TRBV12-2 is shown as a pseudogene. The CDR3 totals 18 residues. The CDR3 DNA is TGTGCAAGTCGCTTAGTAGGGACAGGGGAGGTATTGGACAATGAGCAGTTCTTC. This encodes CASRLVGTGEVLDNEQFF.

The chain couples TRBV21-1 to TRBJ2-1; the DNA was not used to check the table's D call, TRBD2. TRBV21-1 is an annotated pseudogene. The CDR3 length is 15 residues. CDR3 bases: TGTGCCAGCAGCAAAAGGGTCGGGACCTACAATGAGCAGTTCTTC. Translating gives CASSKRVGTYNEQFF.

V is TRBV19 and J is TRBJ2-3; D possibly corresponds to TRBD2 (5 bases). This CDR3 has 15 amino acids. V was cut by 3 bases and J by 0 bases, with 10 bases left in between. Germline lookup yields CDR1 LNHDA and CDR2 SQIVND (reference sequence). The CDR3 loop is CASSIGETSTDTQYF. The DNA of the CDR3 is TGTGCCAGTAGTATTGGGGAGACTAGCACAGATACGCAGTATTTT.

The V call is TRBV1, the J call TRBJ1-1; the table names TRBD1, a call not compared with the DNA. TRBV1 is recorded as a pseudogene. This CDR3 is 14 amino acids long. The CDR3 loop reads CTSSPGQGNTEAFF. In DNA, the CDR3 is TGCACCAGCAGCCCGGGACAGGGGAACACTGAAGCTTTCTTT.

The chain has TRBV5-1 and TRBJ2-7, with D perhaps matching TRBD1 (5 bases). Germline V gene lookup returns CDR1 SGHRS and CDR2 YFSETQ. The CDR3 sequence is 15 residues long. V was pared by 2 bases and J by 4 bases, with 16 bases between. CDR3 loop: CASSLGARVVYEQYF. CDR3 nucleotides: TGCGCCAGCAGCTTAGGGGCCAGGGTCGTTTACGAGCAGTACTTC.

This clone appeared a single time. The chain has TRBV7-2 and TRBJ2-5; no clear D. CDR3 length: 13 residues. Germline lookup yields CDR1 SGHTA and CDR2 FQGNSA. V lost 5 bases and J 2 bases, leaving 9 bases between the germline ends. This CDR3 reads CASSAMYQETQYF. As DNA, the CDR3 is TGTGCCAGCAGCGCGATGTATCAAGAGACCCAGTACTTC.

The chain joins TRBV5-1 to TRBJ1-1; 8 positions agree with TRBD1. The CDR3 contains 14 residues. V lost 0 bases, J lost 5 bases, and 3 bases stayed unmatched. CDR1 is SGHRS, CDR2 YFSETQ, per germline. CDR3 nucleotides: TGCGCCAGCAGCTTGGGACAGGGGATGACTGAAGCTTTCTTT. Protein: CASSLGQGMTEAFF.

The J gene is TRBJ1-3, the V gene TRBV2; 7 positions agree with TRBD1. V lost 8 bases, J lost 2 bases, and 6 bases stayed unmatched. The CDR3 contains 14 residues. Per the germline V gene, CDR1 is SNHLY and CDR2 is FYNNEI. CDR3 sequence (DNA): TGTGCCAGCCGACAGGGCAGAACTGGAAACACCATATATTTT. This sequence encodes CASRQGRTGNTIYF.

The rearrangement links TRBV6-5 to TRBJ1-2; no clear D gene. V dropped 8 bases and J dropped 8 bases, with 24 bases sitting between them. Germline values: CDR1 MNHEY, CDR2 SVGAGI. This CDR3 spans 15 amino acids. The CDR3 bases are TGTGCCAGCGCCCTAAGTGTAGGGTTGGGAGAGGGCTACACCTTC. Amino acid sequence: CASALSVGLGEGYTF.

The rearrangement joins TRBV27 to TRBJ1-2; 7 bases are a match to TRBD1. The CDR3 is 15 amino acids. CDR1 is MNHEY and CDR2 is SMNVEV in the germline V gene (reference sequence). Trimming at V came to 3 bases and at J to 8 bases, leaving 12 bases not matched to a gene. CDR3 sequence: CASSFRQGFPSGYTF. CDR3 DNA: TGTGCCAGCAGTTTCCGACAGGGCTTCCCAAGCGGCTACACCTTC.